What follows describes a single T cell receptor beta chain. A read error may account for a junction end that differs from germline. Synthesis of TCR beta cDNA was carried out from approximately 470 ng total RNA with a constant-region primer. Libraries of TCR beta came from three nested multiplex PCR rounds with slightly modified ARM-PCR. The first two PCR rounds used TRBV1-TRBV30 primers with a Cbeta primer, nine to eleven cycles each. TCRdb reprocessed the multiplex PCR reads via MiXCR and lists one record per CDR3 protein. The data contain more than 45,000 distinct CDR3 sequences, around 73% of them singletons. This record belongs to a study of tumor-infiltrating lymphocytes in primary liver carcinoma. About the research overall: Patients were men and women aged 30 to 69 years.

The source material, 20-30 mg of unsorted bulk tissue, was used to co-extract RNA and DNA. Patients carried chronic HBV infection without prior treatment. Five distinct regions per tumor were sampled. This CDR3 has 14 residues. Germline CDR1 reads MNHNS; CDR2 reads SASEGT. The chain employs TRBV6-1 and TRBJ2-2, with D tentatively TRBD2 (5 bases). This TCR derives from a man aged 40-49 years with primary liver carcinoma and hepatitis B virus infection. Specimen: liver tumor tissue from sampling region 5. Subset indicated: tumor region T5, tumor centre. CDR3 sequence (DNA): TGTGCCAGCAATGGGTTAGCGATCACCGTGGAGCTGTTTTTT. It encodes CASNGLAITVELFF.